This record covers a single T cell receptor beta chain. The CDR3 length is 14 residues. V was clipped by 3 bases and J by 4 bases, with 15 bases between them. Germline V lookup: CDR1 DFQATT, CDR2 SNEGSKA (reference sequence). The data derive from a study of blood T cell repertoires in COVID-19. Study context: T cells, B-cell-depleted T cells, or PBMCs supplied cDNA or gDNA.

Original analysis: The authors estimated nucleated cell counts from reference gene primer amplification. Sequencing was performed with immunoSEQ multiplex PCR; in TCRdb, only in-frame clones are kept and a portion is missing. D and trimming were read from the DNA, whereas the V and J calls and clone size are those reported in that table. The sample lists hundreds of thousands of clones; 70% to 85% were seen once. The TCR originated in a woman aged 40 to 55 with active or convalescent COVID-19. The V call is TRBV20-1, the J call TRBJ1-1; the D gene is possibly TRBD1 (6 bases). The sequenced sample consisted of peripheral blood. The DNA for the CDR3 is TGCAGTGCTAGTAAAGGGGGTCGGGCCACTGAAGCTTTCTTT. This gives the protein CSASKGGRATEAFF.